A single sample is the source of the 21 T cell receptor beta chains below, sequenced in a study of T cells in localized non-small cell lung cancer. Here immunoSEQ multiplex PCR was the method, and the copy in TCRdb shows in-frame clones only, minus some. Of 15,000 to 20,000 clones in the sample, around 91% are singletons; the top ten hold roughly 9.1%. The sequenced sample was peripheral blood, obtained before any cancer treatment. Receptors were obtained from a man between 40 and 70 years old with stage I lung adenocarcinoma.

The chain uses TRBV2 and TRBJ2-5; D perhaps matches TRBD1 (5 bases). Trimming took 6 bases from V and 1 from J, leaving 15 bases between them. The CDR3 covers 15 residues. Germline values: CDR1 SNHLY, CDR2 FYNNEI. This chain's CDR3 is CASRIRTTGQETQYF. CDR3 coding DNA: TGTGCCAGCAGGATTAGGACAACGGGCCAAGAGACCCAGTACTTC.

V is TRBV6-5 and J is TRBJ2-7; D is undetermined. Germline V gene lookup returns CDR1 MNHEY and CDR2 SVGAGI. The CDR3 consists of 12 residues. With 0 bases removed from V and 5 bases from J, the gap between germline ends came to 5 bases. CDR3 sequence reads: CASSYSEDEQYF. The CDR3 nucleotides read TGTGCCAGCAGTTACTCAGAGGACGAGCAGTACTTC.

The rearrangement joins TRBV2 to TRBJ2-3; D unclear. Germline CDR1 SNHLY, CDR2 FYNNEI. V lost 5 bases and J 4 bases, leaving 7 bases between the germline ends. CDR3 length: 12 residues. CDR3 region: CASSPRADTQYF. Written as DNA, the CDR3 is TGTGCCAGCAGTCCCCGGGCAGATACGCAGTATTTT.

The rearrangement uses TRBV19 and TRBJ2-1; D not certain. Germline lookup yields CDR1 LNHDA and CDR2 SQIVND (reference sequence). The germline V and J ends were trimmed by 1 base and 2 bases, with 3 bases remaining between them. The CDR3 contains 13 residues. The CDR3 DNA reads TGTGCCAGTAGTATAGGGACCTACAATGAGCAGTTCTTC. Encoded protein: CASSIGTYNEQFF.

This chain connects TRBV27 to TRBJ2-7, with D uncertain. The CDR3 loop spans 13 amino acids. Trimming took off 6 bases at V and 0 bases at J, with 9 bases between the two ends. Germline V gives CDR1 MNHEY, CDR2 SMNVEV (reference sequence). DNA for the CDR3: TGTGCCAGCAGCTACGTACGCTCCTACGAGCAGTACTTC. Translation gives CASSYVRSYEQYF.

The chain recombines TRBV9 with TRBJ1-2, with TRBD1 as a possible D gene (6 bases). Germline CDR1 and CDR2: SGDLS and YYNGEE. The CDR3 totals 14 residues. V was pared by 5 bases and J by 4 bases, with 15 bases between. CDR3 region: CASRPTGRVYGYTF. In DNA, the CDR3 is TGTGCCAGCAGACCCACAGGGAGAGTCTATGGCTACACCTTC.

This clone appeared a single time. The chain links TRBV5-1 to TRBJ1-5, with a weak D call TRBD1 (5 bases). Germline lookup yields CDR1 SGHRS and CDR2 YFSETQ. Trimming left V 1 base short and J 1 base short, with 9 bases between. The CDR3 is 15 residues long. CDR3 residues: CASSLSWDSNQPQHF. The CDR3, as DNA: TGCGCCAGCAGCTTGTCGTGGGACAGCAATCAGCCCCAGCATTTT.

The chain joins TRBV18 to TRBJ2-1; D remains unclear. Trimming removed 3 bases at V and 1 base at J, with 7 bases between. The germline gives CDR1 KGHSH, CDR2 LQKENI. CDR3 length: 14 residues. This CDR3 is CASSPGKSYNEQFF. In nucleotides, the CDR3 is TGTGCCAGCTCACCGGGAAAGTCCTACAATGAGCAGTTCTTC.

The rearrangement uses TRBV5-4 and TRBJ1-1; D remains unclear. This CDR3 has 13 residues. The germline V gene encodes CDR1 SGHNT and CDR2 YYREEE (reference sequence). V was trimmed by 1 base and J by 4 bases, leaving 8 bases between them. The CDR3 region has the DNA TGTGCCAGCAGCTTGCCCCGAGCCACTGAAGCTTTCTTT. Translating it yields CASSLPRATEAFF.

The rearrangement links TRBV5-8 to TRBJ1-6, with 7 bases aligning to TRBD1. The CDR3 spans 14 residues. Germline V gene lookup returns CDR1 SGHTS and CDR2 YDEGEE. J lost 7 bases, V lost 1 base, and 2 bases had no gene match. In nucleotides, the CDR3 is TGTGCCAGCAGCTTGACAGGGGTGAATTCACCCCTCCACTTT. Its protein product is CASSLTGVNSPLHF.

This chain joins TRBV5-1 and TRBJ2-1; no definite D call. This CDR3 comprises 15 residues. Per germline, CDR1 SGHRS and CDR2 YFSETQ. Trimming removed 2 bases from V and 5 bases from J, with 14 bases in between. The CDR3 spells CASSFAGPRNNEQFF. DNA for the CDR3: TGCGCCAGCAGCTTTGCCGGGCCCCGTAACAATGAGCAGTTCTTC. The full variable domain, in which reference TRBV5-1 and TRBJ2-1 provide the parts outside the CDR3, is KAGVTQTPRYLIKTRGQQVTLSCSPISGHRSVSWYQQTPGQGLQFLFEYFSETQRNKGNFPGRFSGRQFSNSRSEMNVSTLELGDSALYLCASSFAGPRNNEQFFGPGTRLTVL.

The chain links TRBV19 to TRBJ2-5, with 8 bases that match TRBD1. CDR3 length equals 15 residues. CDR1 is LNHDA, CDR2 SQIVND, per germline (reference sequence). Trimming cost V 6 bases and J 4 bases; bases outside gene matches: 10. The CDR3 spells CASSDRGRGVETQYF. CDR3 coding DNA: TGTGCCAGTAGCGACAGGGGCCGTGGGGTAGAGACCCAGTACTTC.

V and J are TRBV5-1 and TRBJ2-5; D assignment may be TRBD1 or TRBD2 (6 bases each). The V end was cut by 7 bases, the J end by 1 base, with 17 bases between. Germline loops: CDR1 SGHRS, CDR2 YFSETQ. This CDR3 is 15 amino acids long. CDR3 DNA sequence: TGCGCCAGCGGGGGGCTAGGAGGGGTCCAAGAGACCCAGTACTTC. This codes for CASGGLGGVQETQYF.

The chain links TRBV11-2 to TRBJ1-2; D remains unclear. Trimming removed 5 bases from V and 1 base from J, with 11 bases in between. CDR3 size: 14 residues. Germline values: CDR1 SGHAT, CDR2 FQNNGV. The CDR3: CASSLHRNNYGYTF. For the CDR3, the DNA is TGTGCCAGCAGCCTCCACAGAAATAACTATGGCTACACCTTC.

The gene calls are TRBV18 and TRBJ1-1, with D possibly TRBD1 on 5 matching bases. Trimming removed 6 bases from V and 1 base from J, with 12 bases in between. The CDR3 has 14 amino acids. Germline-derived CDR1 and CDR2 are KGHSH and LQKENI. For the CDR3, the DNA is TGTGCCAGCTCCCTAACAGGCCCGAACACTGAAGCTTTCTTT. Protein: CASSLTGPNTEAFF.

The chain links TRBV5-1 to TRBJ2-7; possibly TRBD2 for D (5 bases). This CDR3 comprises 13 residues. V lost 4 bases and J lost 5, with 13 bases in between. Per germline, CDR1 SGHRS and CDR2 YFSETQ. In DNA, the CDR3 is TGCGCCAGCAGCCGGACTCCCTTGAACGAGCAGTACTTC. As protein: CASSRTPLNEQYF.

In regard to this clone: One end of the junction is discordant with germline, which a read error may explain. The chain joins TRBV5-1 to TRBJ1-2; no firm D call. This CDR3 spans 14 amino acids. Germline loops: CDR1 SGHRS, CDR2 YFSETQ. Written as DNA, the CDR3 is TGCGCCAGCAGGTTGGAGACTATGGACTATGGCTACACCTTC. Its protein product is CASRLETMDYGYTF.

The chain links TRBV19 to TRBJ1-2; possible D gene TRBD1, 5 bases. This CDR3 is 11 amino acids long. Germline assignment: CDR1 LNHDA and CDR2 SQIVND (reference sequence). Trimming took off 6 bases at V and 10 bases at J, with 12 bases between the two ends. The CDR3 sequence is CASRRDLDYTF. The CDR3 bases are TGTGCCAGTAGGAGGGACCTCGACTACACCTTC.

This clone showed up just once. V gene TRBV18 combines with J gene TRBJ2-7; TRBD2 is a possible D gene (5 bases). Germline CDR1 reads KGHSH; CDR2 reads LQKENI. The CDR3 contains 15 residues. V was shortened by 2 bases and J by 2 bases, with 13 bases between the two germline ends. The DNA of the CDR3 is TGTGCCAGCTCACCAACGGGCGCGGGCCCCTACGAGCAGTACTTC. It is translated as CASSPTGAGPYEQYF.

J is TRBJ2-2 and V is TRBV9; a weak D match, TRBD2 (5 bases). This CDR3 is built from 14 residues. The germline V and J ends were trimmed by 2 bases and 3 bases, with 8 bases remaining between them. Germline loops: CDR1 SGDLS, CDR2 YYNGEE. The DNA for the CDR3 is TGTGCCAGCAGCGTGGACTTATACACCGGGGAGCTGTTTTTT. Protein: CASSVDLYTGELFF.

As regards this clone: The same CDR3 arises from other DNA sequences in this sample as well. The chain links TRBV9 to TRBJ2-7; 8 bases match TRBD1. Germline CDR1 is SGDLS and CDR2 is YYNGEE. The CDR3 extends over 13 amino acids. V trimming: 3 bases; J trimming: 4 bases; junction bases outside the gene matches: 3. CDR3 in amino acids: CASSAQGAYEQYF. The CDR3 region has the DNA TGTGCCAGCAGCGCCCAGGGGGCGTACGAGCAGTACTTC.